What follows are 4 T cell receptor beta chains derived from one specimen sequenced in a study of cytomegalovirus exposure and HLA in healthy donors. 60 Vbeta and 13 Jbeta primers were used in PCR. The table came from immunoSEQ multiplex PCR; TCRdb's copy has only in-frame clones and leaves some out. The sample yields approximately 150,000 clones, 60% to 80% seen once. Specimen: PBMCs. The receptors stem from a man aged 18-30 years in good health and CMV-seropositive.

The CDR3 DNA reads as TGCGCCAGCAGTCAATCGATACTAGCGGGAGGGTGGGATACGCAGTATTTT. The encoded protein is CASSQSILAGGWDTQYF. V and J are TRBV23-1 and TRBJ2-3; 13 bases are a match to TRBD2. TRBV23-1 qualifies as an ORF whose function is uncertain. J gave up 6 bases and V 0 bases, and 6 bases lay outside the gene matches. The CDR3 has 17 residues.

The rearrangement links TRBV10-3 to TRBJ2-3; 9 nucleotides match TRBD1. Germline V gene lookup returns CDR1 ENHRY and CDR2 SYGVKD. With 5 bases clipped from V and 3 bases from J, the junction kept 9 bases outside the gene matches. The CDR3 extends over 16 amino acids. CDR3 DNA: TGTGCCATCAGTCTAACAGGGGGCGCAGGGACAGATACGCAGTATTTT. It is translated as CAISLTGGAGTDTQYF.

This clone was picked up a small number of times. J is TRBJ1-6 and V is TRBV5-6; a possible D gene is TRBD1 (5 bases). The CDR3 contains 15 residues. The germline V gene has CDR1 SGHDT and CDR2 YYEEEE. With 0 bases removed from V and 7 bases from J, the gap between germline ends came to 11 bases. The CDR3 reads CASSLGGIRNSPLHF. CDR3 nucleotide sequence: TGTGCCAGCAGCTTGGGGGGCATCAGGAATTCACCCCTCCACTTT. The variable domain in full, with the rest retrieved from reference TRBV5-6 and TRBJ1-6, is DAGVTQSPTHLIKTRGQQVTLRCSPKSGHDTVSWYQQALGQGPQFIFQYYEEEERQRGNFPDRFSGHQFPNYSSELNVNALLLGDSALYLCASSLGGIRNSPLHFGNGTRLTVT.

This clone was picked up a small number of times. The rearrangement joins TRBV30 to TRBJ2-1; 7 bases are shared with TRBD2. The J segment lost 8 bases and the V segment lost 0 bases, leaving 7 bases of the junction unmatched. CDR1 GTSNPN and CDR2 SVGIG come from the germline V gene (reference sequence). The CDR3 is 14 residues long. Here the CDR3 DNA reads TGTGCCTGGAGTGTTGGGGGAGGGGTCGATGAGCAGTTCTTC. It encodes CAWSVGGGVDEQFF.